This T cell receptor beta chain was documented in a study of regulatory T cells in long-lasting Graves disease. The authors built TCR beta libraries using iRepertoire HTBI primers and Arm-PCR of CDR3 regions. From the multiplex PCR reads, TCRdb called clonotypes with MiXCR, one entry per CDR3 protein. The data contain some 500,000 distinct CDR3 sequences, about 13% of them singletons. The CDR3 covers 14 residues. The junction had 9 bases not matched to a gene; V was cut back by 11 bases and J by 2 bases. Germline V CDR1 and CDR2: LNHDA, SQIVND (reference sequence). Stated time point: newly diagnosed GD, antithyroid drugs for less than 3 months. Extracted PBMC RNA gave rise to the TCR library. The patients included were those that came from an endocrinology department in Xi'an, China. These data also formed part of another study, on T cells in Graves' hyperthyroidism and ophthalmopathy. That work contributes: Initially, a first-round RT-PCR of the TCR CDR3 employed the HTBI primer set. Also found in blood were most expanded thyroid clonotypes above 0.001.

The starting material was peripheral blood mononuclear cells (PBMCs), obtained at new diagnosis, from a patient treated with antithyroid drugs. V is TRBV19 and J is TRBJ1-5, with TRBD1 matching 7 bases. This receptor was taken from a man aged 25 to 45 with Graves disease. The CDR3 spells CASYRGVGNQPQHF. The CDR3 nucleotides are TGTGCCTCCTACAGGGGAGTGGGCAATCAGCCCCAGCATTTT.